Below, 9 T cell receptor beta chains from the same sample are listed, as sequenced in a study of identical twins. Via MiXCR, TCRdb re-called the 5' RACE reads, giving one row per CDR3 protein. The top ten clones hold about 5.8% of a sample with approximately 220,000 distinct CDR3 sequences, 6% to 8% of them seen once. These data also formed part of another study, on yellow fever vaccine responses in identical twins.

Specimen: CD8+ T cells sorted from blood. These receptors originate from a woman aged 18-29 years in good health.

The V and J genes are TRBV12-3 or TRBV12-4 and TRBJ2-7; D call uncertain. The CDR3 contains 14 residues. The V end was cut by 4 bases, the J end by 0 bases, with 10 bases between. The CDR3 is CASSYLAGSYEQYF. The CDR3 bases are TGTGCCAGCAGTTATCTTGCAGGCTCCTACGAGCAGTACTTC.

CDR3 nucleotides: TGTGCCAGCAGTGAAGAGGGGGCCTATTACAATGAGCAGTTCTTC. It codes for CASSEEGAYYNEQFF. The rearrangement uses TRBV2 and TRBJ2-1, with 7 bases aligning to TRBD1. V was clipped by 1 base and J by 4 bases; unmatched bases: 4. The CDR3 has 15 residues. The germline V gene has CDR1 SNHLY and CDR2 FYNNEI.

V gene TRBV15 combines with J gene TRBJ1-5, with no clear D. Germline V gene sequence: CDR1 LNHNV, CDR2 YYDKDF (reference sequence). The CDR3 contains 15 residues. Trimming took 1 base from V and 4 from J, leaving 11 bases between them. The CDR3 protein is CATSRVGSGNQPQHF. Here the CDR3 DNA reads TGTGCCACCAGCAGAGTGGGATCGGGTAATCAGCCCCAGCATTTT.

The gene calls are TRBV24-1 and TRBJ2-1; 7 bases line up with TRBD1. In germline, CDR1 is KGHDR, CDR2 SFDVKD. The CDR3 spans 15 residues. V lost 4 bases and J lost 9; bases outside the gene matches: 11. For the CDR3, the DNA is TGTGCCACCAGTGACCGCCCTACAGGGGACAGTGAGCAGTTCTTC. This translates into CATSDRPTGDSEQFF.

V usage is TRBV5-6 and J usage is TRBJ2-5; 7 bases line up with TRBD2. Germline V gene data show CDR1 as SGHDT and CDR2 as YYEEEE. CDR3 length: 16 residues. Germline trimming cut 0 bases from V and 2 bases from J; bases unmatched to any gene: 7. CDR3 region: CASSLGWGGSQETQYF. DNA for the CDR3: TGTGCCAGCAGCTTGGGGTGGGGCGGGAGTCAAGAGACCCAGTACTTC.

The chain recombines TRBV28 with TRBJ2-4; 9 nucleotides align to TRBD2. CDR3 length: 17 residues. J lost 9 bases, V lost 5 bases, and 17 bases had no gene match. CDR1 and CDR2 (germline): MDHEN, SYDVKM. The CDR3 DNA sequence: TGTGCCAGCAGTCCCAGGGGACTAGCAAACGGGGGTGGCATTCAGTACTTC. Translation: CASSPRGLANGGGIQYF.

V usage is TRBV28 and J usage is TRBJ2-7, with D uncertain. This CDR3 contains 9 residues. V was shortened by 8 bases and J by 6 bases, with 5 bases between the two germline ends. The germline gives CDR1 MDHEN, CDR2 SYDVKM. The CDR3 reads CASGSEQYF. In DNA, the CDR3 is TGTGCCAGCGGAAGCGAGCAGTACTTC. Looking up the rest from reference TRBV28 and TRBJ2-7 gives the full variable domain: DVKVTQSSRYLVKRTGEKVFLECVQDMDHENMFWYRQDPGLGLRLIYFSYDVKMKEKGDIPEGYSVSREKKERFSLILESASTNQTSMYLCASGSEQYFGPGTRLTVT.

This chain joins TRBV7-9 and TRBJ2-7; no definite D call. Germline lookup yields CDR1 SEHNR and CDR2 FQNEAQ (reference sequence). The germline V and J ends were trimmed by 7 bases and 3 bases, with 19 bases remaining between them. The CDR3 consists of 15 residues. CDR3 protein: CASNFRARKGYEQYV. The CDR3 DNA reads as TGTGCCAGCAACTTCCGAGCCCGAAAGGGCTACGAGCAGTACGTC.

The V gene is TRBV6-5, the J gene TRBJ2-3; D ambiguous. Germline V gene lookup returns CDR1 MNHEY and CDR2 SVGAGI. The CDR3 length is 14 residues. Trimming shortened V by 0 bases and J by 3 bases, and 7 bases separated the two germline ends. This chain's CDR3 is CASSYSARTDTQYF. The CDR3 DNA follows: TGTGCCAGCAGTTACTCGGCGAGGACAGATACGCAGTATTTT.